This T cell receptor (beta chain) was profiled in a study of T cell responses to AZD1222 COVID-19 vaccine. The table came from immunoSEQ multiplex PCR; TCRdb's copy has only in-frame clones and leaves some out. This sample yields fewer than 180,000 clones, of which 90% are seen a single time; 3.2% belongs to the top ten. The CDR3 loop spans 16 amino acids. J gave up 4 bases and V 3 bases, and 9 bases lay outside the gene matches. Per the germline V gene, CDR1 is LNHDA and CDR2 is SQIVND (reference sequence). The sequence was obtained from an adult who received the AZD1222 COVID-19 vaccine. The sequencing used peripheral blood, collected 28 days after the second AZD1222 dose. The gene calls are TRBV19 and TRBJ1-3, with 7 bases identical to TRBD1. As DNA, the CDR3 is TGTGCCAGTAGTATGCTCCAGGGGGTCTCCGGAAACACCATATATTTT. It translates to CASSMLQGVSGNTIYF.